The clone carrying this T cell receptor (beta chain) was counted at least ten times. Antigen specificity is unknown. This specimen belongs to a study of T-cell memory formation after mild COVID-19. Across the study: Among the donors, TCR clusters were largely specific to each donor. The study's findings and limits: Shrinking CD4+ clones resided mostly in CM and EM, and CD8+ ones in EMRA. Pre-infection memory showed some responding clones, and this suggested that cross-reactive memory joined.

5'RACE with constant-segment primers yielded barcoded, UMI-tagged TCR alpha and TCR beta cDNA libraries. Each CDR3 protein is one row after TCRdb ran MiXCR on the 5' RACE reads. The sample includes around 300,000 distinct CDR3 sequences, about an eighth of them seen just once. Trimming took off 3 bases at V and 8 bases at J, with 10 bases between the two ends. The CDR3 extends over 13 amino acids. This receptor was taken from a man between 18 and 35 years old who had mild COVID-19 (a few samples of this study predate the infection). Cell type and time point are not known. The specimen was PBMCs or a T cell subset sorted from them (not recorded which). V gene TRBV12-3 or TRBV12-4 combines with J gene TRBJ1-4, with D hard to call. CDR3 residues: CASSFLFGEKLFF. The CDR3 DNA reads TGTGCCAGCAGTTTTCTCTTTGGAGAAAAACTGTTTTTT.